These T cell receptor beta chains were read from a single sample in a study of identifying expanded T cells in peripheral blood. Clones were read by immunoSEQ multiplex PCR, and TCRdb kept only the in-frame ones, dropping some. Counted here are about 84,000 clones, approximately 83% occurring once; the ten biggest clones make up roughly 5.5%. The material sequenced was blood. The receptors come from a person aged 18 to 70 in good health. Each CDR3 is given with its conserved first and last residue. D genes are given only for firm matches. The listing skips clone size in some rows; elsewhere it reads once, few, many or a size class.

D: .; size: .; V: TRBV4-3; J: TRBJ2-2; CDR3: CASSRYHGTGELFF; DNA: TGCGCCAGCAGCCGTTATCACGGCACCGGGGAGCTGTTTTTT
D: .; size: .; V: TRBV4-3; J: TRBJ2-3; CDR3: CASSQLLFSGTDTQYF; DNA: TGCGCCAGCAGCCAGTTACTGTTTTCTGGCACAGATACGCAGTATTTT
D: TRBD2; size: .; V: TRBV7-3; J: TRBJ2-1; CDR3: CASSLTPGREQFF; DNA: TGTGCCAGCAGCTTAACCCCCGGGAGGGAGCAGTTCTTC
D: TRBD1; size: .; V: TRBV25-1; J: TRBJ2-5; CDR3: CASSAGTGGSETQYF; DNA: TGTGCCAGCAGTGCTGGGACAGGGGGCTCAGAGACCCAGTACTTC
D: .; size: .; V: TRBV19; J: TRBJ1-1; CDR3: CASSIVRAQQDTEAFF; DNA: TGTGCCAGTAGTATTGTGAGGGCCCAACAGGACACTGAAGCTTTCTTT
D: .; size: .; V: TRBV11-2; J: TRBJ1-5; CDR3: CASSRYGLNQPQHF; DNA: TGTGCCAGCAGCAGATATGGACTCAATCAGCCCCAGCATTTT
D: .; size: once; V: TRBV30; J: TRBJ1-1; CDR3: CASSRDPGGEAFF; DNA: TGTGCTTCATCCCGGGATCCGGGTGGGGAAGCTTTCTTT
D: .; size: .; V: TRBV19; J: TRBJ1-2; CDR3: CASSPGPSSYGYTF; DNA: TGTGCCAGTAGTCCCGGGCCCTCTAGCTATGGCTACACCTTC
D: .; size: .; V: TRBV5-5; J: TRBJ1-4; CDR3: CASSLYPNEKLFF; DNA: TGTGCCAGCAGCTTGTATCCTAATGAAAAACTGTTTTTT
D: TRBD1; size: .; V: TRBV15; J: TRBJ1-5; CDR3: CATSRGGTGINQPQHF; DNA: TGTGCCACCAGCAGAGGGGGGACAGGGATCAATCAGCCCCAGCATTTT
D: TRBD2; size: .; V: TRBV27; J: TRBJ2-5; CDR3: CASSPVAGGKETQYF; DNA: TGTGCCAGCAGTCCCGTAGCGGGGGGAAAAGAGACCCAGTACTTC
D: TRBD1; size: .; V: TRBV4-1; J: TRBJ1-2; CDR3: CASSHDRGRAAWTSAAYGYTF; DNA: TGCGCCAGCAGCCATGACAGGGGGCGCGCAGCTTGGACATCCGCTGCCTATGGCTACACCTTC
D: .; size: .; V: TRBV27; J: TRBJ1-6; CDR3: CASSLLMGHANSPLHF; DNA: TGTGCCAGCAGTTTATTAATGGGGCATGCGAATTCACCCCTCCACTTT
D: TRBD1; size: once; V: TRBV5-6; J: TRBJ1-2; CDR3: CASTMQGQGYGYTF; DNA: TGTGCCAGCACCATGCAGGGACAGGGTTATGGCTACACCTTC
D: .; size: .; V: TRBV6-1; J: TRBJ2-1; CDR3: CASSLNGLAYNEQFF; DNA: TGTGCCAGCAGTCTGAACGGGTTGGCTTACAATGAGCAGTTCTTC
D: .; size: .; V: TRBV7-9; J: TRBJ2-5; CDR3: CASSPPSGYQETQYF; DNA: TGTGCCAGCAGCCCACCAAGCGGGTACCAAGAGACCCAGTACTTC
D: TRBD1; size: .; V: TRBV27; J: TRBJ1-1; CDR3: CASSWGQENTEAFF; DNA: TGTGCCAGCAGTTGGGGACAGGAGAACACTGAAGCTTTCTTT
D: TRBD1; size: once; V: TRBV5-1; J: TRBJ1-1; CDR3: CASSFTGANTEAFF; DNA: TGCGCCAGCAGCTTTACAGGGGCGAACACTGAAGCTTTCTTT
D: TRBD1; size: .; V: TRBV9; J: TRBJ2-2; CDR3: CASSAQGALAGELFF; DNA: TGTGCCAGCAGCGCACAGGGGGCCCTGGCCGGGGAGCTGTTTTTT
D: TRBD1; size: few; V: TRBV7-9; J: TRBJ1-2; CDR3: CASGTGTSYGYTF; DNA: TGTGCCAGCGGGACAGGGACTAGCTATGGCTACACCTTC
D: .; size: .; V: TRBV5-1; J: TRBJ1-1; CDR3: CASSSREGMNTEAFF; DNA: TGCGCCAGCAGCTCGAGGGAGGGGATGAACACTGAAGCTTTCTTT
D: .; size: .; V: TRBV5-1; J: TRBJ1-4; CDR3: CASSLDPGGDEKLFF; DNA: TGCGCCAGCAGCCTGGACCCCGGGGGGGATGAAAAACTGTTTTTT
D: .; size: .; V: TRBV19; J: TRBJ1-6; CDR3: CASSIGQGVGSPLHF; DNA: TGTGCCAGTAGTATCGGCCAGGGTGTCGGCTCACCCCTCCACTTT
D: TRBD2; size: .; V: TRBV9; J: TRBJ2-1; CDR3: CASSPSGGSYNEQFF; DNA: TGTGCCAGCAGCCCATCGGGGGGGTCCTACAATGAGCAGTTCTTC
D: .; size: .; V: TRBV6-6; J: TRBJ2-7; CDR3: CASSDSRQSYYEQYF; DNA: TGTGCCAGCAGTGACTCAAGACAGTCGTACTACGAGCAGTACTTC
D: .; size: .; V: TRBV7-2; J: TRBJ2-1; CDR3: CASSLGSRARSEQFF; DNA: TGTGCCAGCAGCTTAGGATCCAGGGCGAGGAGTGAGCAGTTCTTC
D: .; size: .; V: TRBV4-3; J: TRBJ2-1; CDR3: CASSQDRRSSEQFF; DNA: TGCGCCAGCAGCCAAGACAGGAGGTCGAGCGAGCAGTTCTTC
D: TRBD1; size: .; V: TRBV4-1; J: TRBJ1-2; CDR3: CASSQAGQLPNYGYTF; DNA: TGCGCCAGCAGCCAGGCGGGACAGCTTCCTAACTATGGCTACACCTTC
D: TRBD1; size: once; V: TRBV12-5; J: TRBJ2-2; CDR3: CASGLVETGGPGELFF; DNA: TGTGCTAGTGGTTTGGTAGAGACAGGGGGACCGGGGGAGCTGTTTTTT